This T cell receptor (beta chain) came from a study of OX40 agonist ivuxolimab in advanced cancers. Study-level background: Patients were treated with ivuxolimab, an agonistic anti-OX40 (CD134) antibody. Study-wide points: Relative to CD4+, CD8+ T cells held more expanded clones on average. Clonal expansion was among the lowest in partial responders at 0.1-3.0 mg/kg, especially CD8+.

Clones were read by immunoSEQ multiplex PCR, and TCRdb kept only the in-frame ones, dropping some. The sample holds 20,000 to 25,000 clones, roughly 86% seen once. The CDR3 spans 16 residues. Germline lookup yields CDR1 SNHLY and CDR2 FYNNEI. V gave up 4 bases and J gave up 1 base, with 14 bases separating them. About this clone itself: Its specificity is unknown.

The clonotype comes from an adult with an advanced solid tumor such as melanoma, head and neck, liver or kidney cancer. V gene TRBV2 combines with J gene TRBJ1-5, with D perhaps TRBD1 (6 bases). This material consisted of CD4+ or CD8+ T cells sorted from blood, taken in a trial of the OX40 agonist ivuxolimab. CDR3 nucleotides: TGTGCCAGCAGTGGGGGGGCGCGTTTAAGCAATCAGCCCCAGCATTTT. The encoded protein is CASSGGARLSNQPQHF.